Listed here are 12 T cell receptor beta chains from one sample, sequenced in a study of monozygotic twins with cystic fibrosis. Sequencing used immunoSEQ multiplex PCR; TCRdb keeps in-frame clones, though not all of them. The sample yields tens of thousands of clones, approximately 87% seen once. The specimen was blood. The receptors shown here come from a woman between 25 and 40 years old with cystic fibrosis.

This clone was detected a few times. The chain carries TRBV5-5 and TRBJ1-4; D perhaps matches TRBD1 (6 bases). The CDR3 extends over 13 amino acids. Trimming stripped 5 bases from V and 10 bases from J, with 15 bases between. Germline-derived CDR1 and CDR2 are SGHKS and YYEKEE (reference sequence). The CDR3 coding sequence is TGTGCCAGCAGTACAACAGGGTTGACAAAACTGTTTTTT. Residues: CASSTTGLTKLFF.

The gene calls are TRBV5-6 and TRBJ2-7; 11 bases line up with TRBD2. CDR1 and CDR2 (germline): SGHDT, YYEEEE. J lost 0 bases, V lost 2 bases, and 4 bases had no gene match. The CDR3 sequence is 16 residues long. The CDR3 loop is CASSFPSGGNSYEQYF. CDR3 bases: TGTGCCAGCAGCTTTCCTAGCGGGGGGAACTCCTACGAGCAGTACTTC.

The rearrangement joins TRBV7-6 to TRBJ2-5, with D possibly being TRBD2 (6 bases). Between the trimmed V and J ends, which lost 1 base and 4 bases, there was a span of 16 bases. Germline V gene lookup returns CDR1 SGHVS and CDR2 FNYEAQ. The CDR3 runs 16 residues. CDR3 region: CASSLDAGTRRETQYF. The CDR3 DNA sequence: TGTGCCAGCAGCTTAGATGCGGGGACGAGAAGAGAGACCCAGTACTTC.

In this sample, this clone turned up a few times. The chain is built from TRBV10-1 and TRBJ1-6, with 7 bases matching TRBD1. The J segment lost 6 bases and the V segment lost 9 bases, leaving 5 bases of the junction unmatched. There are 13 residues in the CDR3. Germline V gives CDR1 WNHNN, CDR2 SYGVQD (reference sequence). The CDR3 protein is CARGDSCNSPLHF. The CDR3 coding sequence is TGCGCCAGAGGGGACAGCTGTAATTCACCCCTCCACTTT.

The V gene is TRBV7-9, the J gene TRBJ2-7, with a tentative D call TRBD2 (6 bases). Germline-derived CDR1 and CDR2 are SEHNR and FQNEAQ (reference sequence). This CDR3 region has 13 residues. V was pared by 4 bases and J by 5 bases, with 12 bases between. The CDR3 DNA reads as TGTGCCAGCAGCTGGGACTTCTCGAACGAGCAGTACTTC. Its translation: CASSWDFSNEQYF. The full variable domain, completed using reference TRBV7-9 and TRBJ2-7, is DTGVSQNPRHKITKRGQNVTFRCDPISEHNRLYWYRQTLGQGPEFLTYFQNEAQLEKSRLLSDRFSAERPKGSFSTLEIQRTEQGDSAMYLCASSWDFSNEQYFGPGTRLTVT.

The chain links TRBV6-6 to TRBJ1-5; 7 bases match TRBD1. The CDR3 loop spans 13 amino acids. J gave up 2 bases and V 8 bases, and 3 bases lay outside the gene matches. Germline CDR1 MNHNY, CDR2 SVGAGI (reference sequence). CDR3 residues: CASSGGGNQPQHF. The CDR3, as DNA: TGTGCCAGCTCAGGGGGGGGCAATCAGCCCCAGCATTTT.

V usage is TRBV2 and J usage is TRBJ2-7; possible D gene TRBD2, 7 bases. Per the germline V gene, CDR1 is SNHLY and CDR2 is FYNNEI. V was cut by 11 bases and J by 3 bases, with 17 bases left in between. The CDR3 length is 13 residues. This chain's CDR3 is CAQRGGSRYEQYF. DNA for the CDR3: TGTGCCCAAAGGGGGGGGAGTCGCTACGAGCAGTACTTC.

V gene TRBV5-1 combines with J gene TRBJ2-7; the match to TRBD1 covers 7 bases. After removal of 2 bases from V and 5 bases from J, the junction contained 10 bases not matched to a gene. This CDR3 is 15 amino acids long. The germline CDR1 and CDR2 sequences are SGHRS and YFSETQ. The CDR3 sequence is CASSLGGLGYHEQYF. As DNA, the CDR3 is TGCGCCAGCAGCTTAGGGGGCTTGGGGTACCACGAGCAGTACTTC.

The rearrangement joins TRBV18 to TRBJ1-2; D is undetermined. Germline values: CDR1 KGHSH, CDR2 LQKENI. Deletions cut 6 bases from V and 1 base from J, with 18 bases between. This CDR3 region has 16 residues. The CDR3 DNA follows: TGTGCCAGCTCGGAGGGTCGAGGGAGATATAACTATGGCTACACCTTC. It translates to CASSEGRGRYNYGYTF.

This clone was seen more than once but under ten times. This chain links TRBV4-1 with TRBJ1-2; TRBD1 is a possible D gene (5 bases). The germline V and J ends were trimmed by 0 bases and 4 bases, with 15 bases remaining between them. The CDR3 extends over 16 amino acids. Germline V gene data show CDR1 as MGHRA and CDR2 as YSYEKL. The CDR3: CASSQDSGRVGYGYTF. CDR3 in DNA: TGCGCCAGCAGCCAAGATTCTGGCAGGGTGGGCTATGGCTACACCTTC.

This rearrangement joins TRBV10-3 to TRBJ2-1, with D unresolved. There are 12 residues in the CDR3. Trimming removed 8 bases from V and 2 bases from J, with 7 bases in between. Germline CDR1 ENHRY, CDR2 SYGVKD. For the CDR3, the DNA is TGTGCCATCGCGCAGGCCTACAATGAGCAGTTCTTC. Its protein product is CAIAQAYNEQFF.

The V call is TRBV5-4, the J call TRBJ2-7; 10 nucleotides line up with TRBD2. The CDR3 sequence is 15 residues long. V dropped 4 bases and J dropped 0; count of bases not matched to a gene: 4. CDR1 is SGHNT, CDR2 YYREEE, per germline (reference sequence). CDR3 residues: CASSGRTSGSYEQYF. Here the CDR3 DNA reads TGTGCCAGCAGCGGGCGGACTAGCGGCTCCTACGAGCAGTACTTC.